These 16 T cell receptor beta chains came from one sample sequenced in a study of T-cell reconstitution after alpha-beta-depleted transplantation in children. Library preparation (for TCRbeta) was performed with unique molecular identifiers. TCRdb passed the PCR reads through MiXCR, listing each CDR3 protein once. The table records some 500,000 distinct CDR3 sequences, 30% to 35% of them present only once. The source was PBMCs from the stem cell graft donor, collected from the stem cell graft. The receptors derive from a human donor who donated a stem cell graft to a child with aplastic anemia.

The chain employs TRBV25-1 and TRBJ2-1; D is perhaps TRBD1 (5 bases). The CDR3 contains 15 residues. Germline CDR1 is MGHDK and CDR2 is SYGVNS. Trimming stripped 6 bases from V and 9 bases from J, with 21 bases between. The CDR3 DNA sequence: TGTGCCAGCAGGGGTTCAACAGGAAGGTTCGGTGAGCAGTTCTTC. Residues: CASRGSTGRFGEQFF. Full variable domain (missing parts from reference TRBV25-1 and TRBJ2-1): EADIYQTPRYLVIGTGKKITLECSQTMGHDKMYWYQQDPGMELHLIHYSYGVNSTEKGDLSSESTVSRIRTEHFPLTLESARPSHTSQYLCASRGSTGRFGEQFFGPGTRLTVL.

V gene TRBV5-4 combines with J gene TRBJ1-1, with TRBD1 as a possible D gene (5 bases). This CDR3 contains 18 residues. V was clipped by 4 bases and J by 0 bases, with 22 bases between them. From germline, CDR1 is SGHNT and CDR2 YYREEE (reference sequence). CDR3 nucleotides: TGTGCCAGCAGCCGGGCCATGTTGTCCGCAGGGATGAACACTGAAGCTTTCTTT. This gives the protein CASSRAMLSAGMNTEAFF.

The V gene is TRBV20-1, the J gene TRBJ2-4; D gene uncertain. This CDR3 spans 12 amino acids. The V end lost 3 bases, the J end lost 8 bases, and 11 bases lay between the germline ends. CDR1 and CDR2 from the germline V gene are DFQATT and SNEGSKA (reference sequence). The CDR3 DNA is TGCAGTGCTAGGCCCCGAATAGACATTCAGTACTTC. Its translation is CSARPRIDIQYF.

This clonotype came up a few times. V gene TRBV11-2 combines with J gene TRBJ1-1; TRBD1 aligns across 7 bases. The V gene's germline CDR1 is SGHAT and CDR2 FQNNGV. CDR3 length: 17 residues. The ends lost 4 bases at V and 0 bases at J; junction bases unmatched: 11. The CDR3 loop reads CASSSRQGFPLNTEAFF. The CDR3 DNA follows: TGTGCCAGCAGCTCACGACAGGGCTTCCCCTTGAACACTGAAGCTTTCTTT.

The chain combines TRBV7-2 with TRBJ2-3; TRBD2 agrees at 8 bases. V dropped 7 bases and J dropped 3; count of bases not matched to a gene: 15. Germline assignment: CDR1 SGHTA and CDR2 FQGNSA. CDR3 length: 17 amino acids. CDR3 loop: CASTLDGGRMVTDTQYF. The CDR3 coding sequence is TGTGCCAGCACCCTCGACGGCGGGAGGATGGTAACAGATACGCAGTATTTT.

This clonotype was recorded at least ten times. J is TRBJ2-5 and V is TRBV29-1; 9 bases line up with TRBD1. CDR3 size: 14 residues. Looked up from germline, CDR1 is SQVTM and CDR2 is ANQGSEA. Losses at the gene ends were 7 bases for V and 2 bases for J; bases not matched to a gene: 8. In nucleotides, the CDR3 is TGCAGCGCCAGGGACAGGGAGACTCAAGAGACCCAGTACTTC. Translated: CSARDRETQETQYF.

The gene calls are TRBV27 and TRBJ2-5, with TRBD2 identical over 9 bases. This CDR3 comprises 16 residues. The J segment lost 5 bases and the V segment lost 5 bases, leaving 12 bases of the junction unmatched. CDR1 and CDR2 (germline): MNHEY, SMNVEV (reference sequence). The DNA of the CDR3 is TGTGCCAGCAGTCGAGCGGGAGGAGGAGGGTTTGAGACCCAGTACTTC. Protein product: CASSRAGGGGFETQYF.

The chain carries TRBV12-3 or TRBV12-4 and TRBJ1-1; D not resolved. Trimming pared 3 bases from V and 2 bases from J, leaving 13 bases between. The CDR3 totals 15 residues. DNA of the CDR3: TGTGCCAGCAGTTTTCAGGTTCCCATCAACACTGAAGCTTTCTTT. Encoded protein: CASSFQVPINTEAFF.

This chain connects TRBV7-2 to TRBJ2-2; no clear D gene. The CDR3 sequence is 16 residues long. The V end was cut by 5 bases, the J end by 2 bases, with 15 bases between. Germline CDR1 is SGHTA and CDR2 is FQGNSA. DNA for the CDR3: TGTGCCAGCAGCCTTAGAAGGCAGTCTAACACCGGGGAGCTGTTTTTT. Translated, it gives CASSLRRQSNTGELFF.

This clonotype has only one observation. This chain uses TRBV12-3 or TRBV12-4 with TRBJ2-7; 7 nucleotides line up with TRBD1. The CDR3 is 14 residues long. Trimming removed 6 bases from V and 2 bases from J; junction bases left unmatched: 7. The CDR3: CASSLQGSAYEQYF. The CDR3, as DNA: TGTGCCAGCAGCCTACAGGGGTCAGCCTACGAGCAGTACTTC.

This clonotype appeared a few times. CDR3 protein: CSATNLLAGPYNEQFF. The CDR3 coding sequence is TGCAGTGCTACCAACCTACTAGCGGGACCCTACAATGAGCAGTTCTTC. The chain couples TRBV20-1 to TRBJ2-1; 10 nucleotides line up with TRBD2. Germline V lookup: CDR1 DFQATT, CDR2 SNEGSKA (reference sequence). The CDR3 loop spans 16 amino acids. Losses at the gene ends were 4 bases for V and 2 bases for J; bases not matched to a gene: 8.

The V gene is TRBV7-7, the J gene TRBJ2-7; maybe TRBD2 (5 bases). Germline V gives CDR1 SSHAT, CDR2 FNYEAQ (reference sequence). The length of the CDR3 is 18 residues. V lost 5 bases and J 3 bases, leaving 26 bases between the germline ends. CDR3 bases: TGTGCCAGCAGCATACCCCCGATGGACTGCTTTCCCATCTACGAGCAGTACGTC. It yields the protein CASSIPPMDCFPIYEQYV.

The chain combines TRBV20-1 with TRBJ1-5, with 11 bases that match TRBD1. Germline CDR1 is DFQATT and CDR2 is SNEGSKA (reference sequence). V trimming: 6 bases; J trimming: 4 bases; junction bases outside the gene matches: 8. The CDR3 spans 15 residues. The CDR3 coding sequence is TGCAGTGCAAGCGGGACAGGGGGGCTGAATCAGCCCCAGCATTTT. Protein: CSASGTGGLNQPQHF.

The chain is built from TRBV4-1 and TRBJ2-1, with 10 bases identical to TRBD2. J was trimmed by 7 bases and V by 6 bases; bases with no gene match: 12. The CDR3 loop spans 16 amino acids. CDR1 and CDR2 from the germline V gene are MGHRA and YSYEKL. CDR3 in amino acids: CASSPKSGLATNEQFF. The CDR3 region has the DNA TGCGCCAGCAGTCCAAAGTCGGGACTAGCGACTAATGAGCAGTTCTTC.

The sample holds a few counts of this clonotype. The J gene is TRBJ2-5, the V gene TRBV15, with 8 nucleotides matching TRBD2. The V gene's germline CDR1 is LNHNV and CDR2 YYDKDF (reference sequence). This CDR3 spans 17 amino acids. V trimming: 0 bases; J trimming: 0 bases; junction bases outside the gene matches: 6. The CDR3 loop reads CATSRDGVAGNQETQYF. CDR3 nucleotides: TGTGCCACCAGCAGAGACGGGGTAGCGGGGAACCAAGAGACCCAGTACTTC.

V usage is TRBV29-1 and J usage is TRBJ1-1; possibly TRBD1 for D (5 bases). CDR1 and CDR2 (germline): SQVTM, ANQGSEA. The CDR3 sequence is 12 residues long. V was clipped by 6 bases and J by 6 bases, with 14 bases between them. The CDR3 DNA reads as TGCAGCGTGGCGGGACTGCCATCTGAAGCTTTCTTT. Protein sequence: CSVAGLPSEAFF. Drawing the rest from reference TRBV29-1 and TRBJ1-1, the complete variable domain is SAVISQKPSRDICQRGTSLTIQCQVDSQVTMMFWYRQQPGQSLTLIATANQGSEATYESGFVIDKFPISRPNLTFSTLTVSNMSPEDSSIYLCSVAGLPSEAFFGQGTRLTVV.